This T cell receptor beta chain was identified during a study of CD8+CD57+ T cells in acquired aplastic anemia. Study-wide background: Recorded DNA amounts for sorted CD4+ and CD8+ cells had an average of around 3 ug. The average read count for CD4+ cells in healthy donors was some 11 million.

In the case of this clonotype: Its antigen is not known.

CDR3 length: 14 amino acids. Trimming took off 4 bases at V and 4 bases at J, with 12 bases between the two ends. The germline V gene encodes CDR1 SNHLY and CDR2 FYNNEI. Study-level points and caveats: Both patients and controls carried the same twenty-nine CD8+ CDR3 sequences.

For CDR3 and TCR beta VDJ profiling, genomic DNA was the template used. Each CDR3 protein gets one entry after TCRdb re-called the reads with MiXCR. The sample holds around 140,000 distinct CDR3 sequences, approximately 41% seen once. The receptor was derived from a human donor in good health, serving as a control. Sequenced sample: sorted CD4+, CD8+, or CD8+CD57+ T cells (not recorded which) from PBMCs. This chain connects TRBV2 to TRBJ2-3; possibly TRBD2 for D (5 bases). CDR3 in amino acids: CASSAEGHSDTQYF. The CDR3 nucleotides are TGTGCCAGCAGTGCCGAGGGCCATTCAGATACGCAGTATTTT.